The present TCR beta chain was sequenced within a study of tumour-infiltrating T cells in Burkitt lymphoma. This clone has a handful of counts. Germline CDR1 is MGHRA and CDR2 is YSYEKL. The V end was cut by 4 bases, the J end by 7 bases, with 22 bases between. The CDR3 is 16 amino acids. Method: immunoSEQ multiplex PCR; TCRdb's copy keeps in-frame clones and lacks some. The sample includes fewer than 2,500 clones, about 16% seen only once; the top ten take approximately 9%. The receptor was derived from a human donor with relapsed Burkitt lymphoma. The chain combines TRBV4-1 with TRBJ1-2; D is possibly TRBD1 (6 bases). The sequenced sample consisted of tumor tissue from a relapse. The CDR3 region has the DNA TGCGCCAGCAGCCTCCCAGCCCTACAGGGCCTCTCTGGCTACACCTTC. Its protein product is CASSLPALQGLSGYTF.